This TCR beta chain is drawn from a study of blood T cell repertoires in COVID-19. Produced via immunoSEQ multiplex PCR; TCRdb's table is partial and in-frame only. The sample contains approximately 310,000 clones, around nine tenths of which appear only once. The CDR3 covers 14 residues. Trimming pared 0 bases from V and 2 bases from J, leaving 7 bases between. Germline values: CDR1 SNHLY, CDR2 FYNNEI. The receptor was derived from a man aged 50 to 59 with active or convalescent COVID-19. The chain has TRBV2 and TRBJ1-2; no definite D call. The sample taken for sequencing was peripheral blood. In DNA, the CDR3 is TGTGCCAGCAGTGAAGCGCGGGAGAACTATGGCTACACCTTC. As protein: CASSEARENYGYTF.